One sample yielded the 25 T cell receptor beta chains listed below, sequenced in a study of T cell changes during pregnancy in multiple sclerosis. Produced via immunoSEQ multiplex PCR; TCRdb's table is partial and in-frame only. In the table there are about 28,000 clones, 89% of which are singletons. The specimen comprised CD4+ T cells from peripheral blood mononuclear cells, sampled in the second trimester of pregnancy. Every receptor here comes from a female donor with multiple sclerosis, enrolled in a pregnancy study.

This clone was counted between two and nine times. CDR3 region: CASSHGGERNSPLHF. For the CDR3, the DNA is TGTGCCAGTAGTCACGGCGGGGAAAGGAATTCACCCCTCCACTTT. The rearrangement links TRBV19 to TRBJ1-6, with unresolved D. The CDR3 contains 15 residues. V was trimmed by 5 bases and J by 7 bases, leaving 15 bases between them. The germline V gene has CDR1 LNHDA and CDR2 SQIVND (reference sequence). The variable domain in full, with the rest retrieved from reference TRBV19 and TRBJ1-6, is DGGITQSPKYLFRKEGQNVTLSCEQNLNHDAMYWYRQDPGQGLRLIYYSQIVNDFQKGDIAEGYSVSREKKESFPLTVTSAQKNPTAFYLCASSHGGERNSPLHFGNGTRLTVT.

The V and J genes are TRBV6-1 and TRBJ1-3; 8 bases map to TRBD1. Germline CDR1 is MNHNS and CDR2 is SASEGT. The V and J ends lost 7 bases and 0 bases, in that order; junction bases with no gene match: 5. This CDR3 has 15 residues. The CDR3 DNA sequence: TGTGCCAGCATCCTTGACAGGGGCTCTGGAAACACCATATATTTT. Translation: CASILDRGSGNTIYF.

The chain uses TRBV5-1 and TRBJ2-7; 8 nucleotides agree with TRBD1. With the DNA end fitting TRBJ2-5 better, the J assignment may be wrong. The CDR3 spans 16 residues. Germline CDR1 is SGHRS and CDR2 is YFSETQ. Written as DNA, the CDR3 is TGCGCCAGCAGCTTGTTACGACAGGGGAATGGAGAGACCCAGTACTTC. Translated: CASSLLRQGNGETQYF.

The genes are TRBV6-5 and TRBJ2-7; 8 positions match TRBD1. Looked up from germline, CDR1 is MNHEY and CDR2 is SVGAGI. The CDR3 consists of 14 residues. J lost 9 bases, V lost 2 bases, and 9 bases had no gene match. CDR3 coding DNA: TGTGCCAGCAGTTACCGAGGGCAGGGGGCCCTGCAGTACTTC. Protein: CASSYRGQGALQYF.

The genes are TRBV14 and TRBJ2-7, with unresolved D. The CDR3 spans 13 residues. Germline lookup yields CDR1 SGHDN and CDR2 FVKESK. The V end was cut by 1 base, the J end by 6 bases, with 10 bases between. Written as DNA, the CDR3 is TGTGCCAGCAGCCAAGTTTATCTAGGCGAGCAGTACTTC. Translated, it gives CASSQVYLGEQYF. The entire variable domain, with the rest obtained from reference TRBV14 and TRBJ2-7, is as follows: EAGVTQFPSHSVIEKGQTVTLRCDPISGHDNLYWYRRVMGKEIKFLLHFVKESKQDESGMPNNRFLAERTGGTYSTLKVQPAELEDSGVYFCASSQVYLGEQYFGPGTRLTVT.

The chain carries TRBV5-1 and TRBJ1-4, with D perhaps matching TRBD1 (5 bases). CDR3 length: 15 residues. Germline V gives CDR1 SGHRS, CDR2 YFSETQ. The V gene lost 0 bases and the J gene lost 2 bases, with 8 bases spanning the gap. DNA of the CDR3: TGCGCCAGCAGCTTGGAGGCAGGGACTAATGAAAAACTGTTTTTT. Protein: CASSLEAGTNEKLFF.

The J gene is TRBJ2-5, the V gene TRBV7-2; 8 bases line up with TRBD1. V trimming: 2 bases; J trimming: 0 bases; junction bases outside the gene matches: 2. This CDR3 contains 15 residues. Looked up from germline, CDR1 is SGHTA and CDR2 is FQGNSA. The CDR3 DNA is TGTGCCAGCAGCTTATCGGACAGGGACCAAGAGACCCAGTACTTC. Its translation: CASSLSDRDQETQYF.

The V call is TRBV7-2, the J call TRBJ2-3, with D maybe TRBD1 (5 bases). The CDR3 spans 14 residues. Germline V gene lookup returns CDR1 SGHTA and CDR2 FQGNSA. V was pared by 5 bases and J by 6 bases, with 15 bases between. The CDR3 DNA follows: TGTGCCAGCAGCCCCGTCTGGGGCAGGGATACGCAGTATTTT. It encodes CASSPVWGRDTQYF.

The rearrangement uses TRBV7-2 and TRBJ1-1, with D hard to call. CDR1 and CDR2 (germline): SGHTA, FQGNSA. This CDR3 comprises 14 residues. With 1 base removed from V and 9 bases from J, the gap between germline ends came to 15 bases. This CDR3 is CASSLGTGVPKAFF. The CDR3 bases are TGTGCCAGCAGCTTAGGAACCGGGGTCCCGAAAGCTTTCTTT. Together with reference TRBV7-2 and TRBJ1-1, the CDR3 gives the full variable domain: GAGVSQSPSNKVTEKGKDVELRCDPISGHTALYWYRQSLGQGLEFLIYFQGNSAPDKSGLPSDRFSAERTGGSVSTLTIQRTQQEDSAVYLCASSLGTGVPKAFFGQGTRLTVV.

This chain connects TRBV9 to TRBJ1-2; D is unresolved. V dropped 5 bases and J dropped 0 bases, with 8 bases sitting between them. Germline loops: CDR1 SGDLS, CDR2 YYNGEE. The length of the CDR3 is 13 residues. The CDR3 is CASRAPSNYGYTF. The CDR3 coding sequence is TGTGCCAGCAGGGCCCCCTCTAACTATGGCTACACCTTC.

The V gene is TRBV15, the J gene TRBJ2-7, with D perhaps TRBD1 (6 bases). The germline V gene encodes CDR1 LNHNV and CDR2 YYDKDF (reference sequence). Deletions cut 0 bases from V and 0 bases from J, with 12 bases between. The CDR3 is 16 amino acids. The CDR3 DNA follows: TGTGCCACCAGCAGAGATGTAGTACAGGGCTCCTACGAGCAGTACTTC. Amino acids: CATSRDVVQGSYEQYF. The entire variable domain, with the rest obtained from reference TRBV15 and TRBJ2-7, is as follows: DAMVIQNPRYQVTQFGKPVTLSCSQTLNHNVMYWYQQKSSQAPKLLFHYYDKDFNNEADTPDNFQSRRPNTSFCFLDIRSPGLGDTAMYLCATSRDVVQGSYEQYFGPGTRLTVT.

There are a few counts of this clone. Other DNA sequences in the sample encode the same CDR3. The V call is TRBV5-1, the J call TRBJ2-2; the match to TRBD2 covers 7 bases. The V gene's germline CDR1 is SGHRS and CDR2 YFSETQ. The V segment lost 1 base and the J segment 3 bases; nucleotides outside the gene matches: 6. The CDR3 is 16 residues long. The CDR3 bases are TGCGCCAGCAGCTTGAGGACTGGGGGGGACACCGGGGAGCTGTTTTTT. The encoded protein is CASSLRTGGDTGELFF. Using reference TRBV5-1 and TRBJ2-2 for the parts outside the CDR3, the full variable domain is KAGVTQTPRYLIKTRGQQVTLSCSPISGHRSVSWYQQTPGQGLQFLFEYFSETQRNKGNFPGRFSGRQFSNSRSEMNVSTLELGDSALYLCASSLRTGGDTGELFFGEGSRLTVL.

The gene calls are TRBV18 and TRBJ1-6, with 9 bases matching TRBD1. The CDR3 contains 16 residues. After removal of 5 bases from V and 8 bases from J, the junction contained 10 bases not matched to a gene. CDR1 and CDR2 from the germline V gene are KGHSH and LQKENI. The CDR3 protein is CASSEQTGGRDSPLHF. Here the CDR3 DNA reads TGTGCCAGCTCAGAGCAGACAGGGGGTCGGGATTCACCCCTCCACTTT.

The rearrangement uses TRBV7-3 and TRBJ1-6, with 7 positions matching TRBD1. Losses at the gene ends were 5 bases for V and 4 bases for J; bases not matched to a gene: 2. This CDR3 region has 14 residues. Germline V gene data show CDR1 as SGHTA and CDR2 as FQGTGA. The CDR3 DNA reads TGTGCCAGCAGCCGACAGGGATATAATTCACCCCTCCACTTT. This translates into CASSRQGYNSPLHF.

The genes are TRBV6-6 and TRBJ1-2; 7 nucleotides align to TRBD1. With V trimmed by 5 bases and J by 6 bases, 9 bases remained unmatched. CDR3 length equals 14 residues. Germline values: CDR1 MNHNY, CDR2 SVGAGI (reference sequence). The CDR3 nucleotides read TGTGCCAGCAGTCGCCGGGACAGAGGACATGGCTACACCTTC. This gives the protein CASSRRDRGHGYTF.

This rearrangement joins TRBV10-3 to TRBJ1-4; TRBD1 matches at 9 bases. After removal of 6 bases from V and 8 bases from J, the junction contained 13 bases not matched to a gene. The V gene's germline CDR1 is ENHRY and CDR2 SYGVKD. The length of the CDR3 is 16 residues. DNA of the CDR3: TGTGCCATCAGACCGGGACAGGGAGGAAGCGGGGAAAAACTGTTTTTT. Its translation: CAIRPGQGGSGEKLFF.

CDR3 bases: TGTGCCACCAGCAGAGCCGGGACAGGGGACGCCGGGGAGCTGTTTTTT. It is translated as CATSRAGTGDAGELFF. The gene calls are TRBV15 and TRBJ2-2; TRBD1 matches 10 bases. In germline, CDR1 is LNHNV, CDR2 YYDKDF (reference sequence). V was clipped by 1 base and J by 6 bases; unmatched bases: 5. CDR3 length: 16 residues.

V usage is TRBV27 and J usage is TRBJ2-5; 8 bases line up with TRBD2. CDR1 MNHEY and CDR2 SMNVEV come from the germline V gene (reference sequence). Unmatched junction bases numbered 4, after V lost 2 bases and J lost 5 bases. The CDR3 loop spans 14 amino acids. CDR3 in DNA: TGTGCCAGCAGTTTAGCGGGGGGAGTGGAGACCCAGTACTTC. Translation: CASSLAGGVETQYF.

J is TRBJ2-1 and V is TRBV18; 7 nucleotides agree with TRBD1. Trimming removed 4 bases from V and 5 bases from J; junction bases left unmatched: 5. Per the germline V gene, CDR1 is KGHSH and CDR2 is LQKENI. The CDR3 contains 14 residues. The CDR3 region is CASSQAGTDNEQFF. CDR3 nucleotides: TGTGCCAGCTCACAAGCCGGGACAGACAATGAGCAGTTCTTC.

The chain combines TRBV2 with TRBJ1-5; 7 positions agree with TRBD1. The germline CDR1 and CDR2 sequences are SNHLY and FYNNEI. After removal of 0 bases from V and 4 bases from J, the junction contained 6 bases not matched to a gene. This CDR3 region has 16 residues. CDR3 protein: CASSEAQGTVNQPQHF. CDR3 nucleotide sequence: TGTGCCAGCAGTGAAGCGCAAGGGACAGTTAATCAGCCCCAGCATTTT.

The V call is TRBV28, the J call TRBJ2-1; possibly TRBD2 for D (5 bases). V was pared by 2 bases and J by 0 bases, with 5 bases between. From germline, CDR1 is MDHEN and CDR2 SYDVKM. CDR3 size: 14 residues. The CDR3 region is CASSLGSSYNEQFF. Here the CDR3 DNA reads TGTGCCAGCAGTTTAGGGAGCTCCTACAATGAGCAGTTCTTC.

The chain combines TRBV2 with TRBJ1-1; 7 bases match TRBD1. CDR3 length: 13 residues. The ends lost 6 bases at V and 1 base at J; junction bases unmatched: 2. Germline CDR1 reads SNHLY; CDR2 reads FYNNEI. CDR3 amino acids: CASSDRENTEAFF. CDR3 sequence (DNA): TGTGCCAGCAGCGACAGGGAGAACACTGAAGCTTTCTTT.

The chain links TRBV18 to TRBJ1-2, with TRBD1 matching over 7 bases. This CDR3 has 15 residues. The V gene end was trimmed by 2 bases and the J gene end by 7 bases; junction bases not matched to a gene: 10. The V gene's germline CDR1 is KGHSH and CDR2 LQKENI. The CDR3 loop is CASSPEVEGASGYTF. The CDR3 coding sequence is TGTGCCAGCTCACCAGAAGTTGAGGGGGCGAGTGGCTACACCTTC.

This CDR3 is CAWAPGLGDETQYF. Here the CDR3 DNA reads TGTGCCTGGGCGCCGGGACTAGGGGACGAGACCCAGTACTTC. The chain uses TRBV30 and TRBJ2-5, with TRBD2 matching 8 bases. The CDR3 length is 14 residues. V shed 5 bases and J 5 bases; nucleotides not matched to a gene: 10. Germline V gene lookup returns CDR1 GTSNPN and CDR2 SVGIG (reference sequence).

The chain carries TRBV19 and TRBJ1-1, with D maybe TRBD1 (5 bases). V was clipped by 4 bases and J by 5 bases, with 14 bases between them. This CDR3 has 14 amino acids. Per germline, CDR1 LNHDA and CDR2 SQIVND (reference sequence). CDR3 bases: TGTGCCAGTAGTAGGGATAGCGGGGGAACTGAAGCTTTCTTT. This encodes CASSRDSGGTEAFF.